Listed below are T cell receptor beta chains from one sample, sequenced in a study of vaccination and CD4 T cells after COVID-19. These receptors have no known antigen. In TCRdb, the PCR reads were re-called with MiXCR into one record per CDR3 protein. The table has thousands of distinct CDR3 sequences, about a quarter seen once. Specimen: CD4+ T cells from blood, cultured in vitro. Receptors were obtained from a human donor in good health. Each CDR3 is given with its conserved first and last residue. Fields, in order: J gene, clone size, V gene, D gene, CDR3 protein, CDR3 DNA. A D gene is named only where the DNA matches it firmly. Not every row has a clone size; where given, it reads once, few, many or a size class.

TRBJ2-7 . TRBV20-1 TRBD1 CSAGNRGSSYEQYF TGCAGTGCTGGGAACAGGGGAAGCTCCTACGAGCAGTACTTC
TRBJ1-2 large TRBV28 TRBD1 CASSRWTGLNYGYTF TGTGCCAGCAGTCGTTGGACAGGACTTAACTATGGCTACACCTTC
TRBJ2-7 . TRBV6-1 TRBD1 CASSAAGTGELRYEQYF TGTGCCAGCAGTGCCGCCGGGACAGGGGAACTCCGGTACGAGCAGTACTTC
TRBJ1-2 . TRBV7-9 . CASSLAGNYGYTF TGTGCCAGCAGCTTAGCCGGAAACTATGGCTACACCTTC
TRBJ1-2 few TRBV7-2 . CASSSRLSSHGYTF TGTGCCAGCAGCTCCCGCCTGAGCTCGCATGGCTACACCTTC
TRBJ1-3 . TRBV6-1 TRBD1 CASSERGQLSGNTIYF TGTGCCAGCAGTGAAAGGGGACAGCTCTCTGGAAACACCATATATTTT
TRBJ2-1 few TRBV27 TRBD1 CASSTPGQALDEQFF TGTGCCAGCAGCACCCCGGGACAGGCGTTGGATGAGCAGTTCTTC
TRBJ1-3 medium-sized TRBV2 . CASRAQGPGNTIYF TGTGCCAGCAGAGCACAGGGACCTGGAAACACCATATATTTT
TRBJ2-7 few TRBV14 . CASSQVMGGEQYF TGTGCCAGCAGCCAAGTTATGGGGGGCGAGCAGTACTTC
TRBJ1-2 . TRBV19 . CASSDFGRVWREGYTF TGTGCCAGTAGTGACTTTGGCAGGGTATGGCGCGAGGGCTACACCTTC
TRBJ1-1 once TRBV28 . CASSLPPGLGTEAFF TGTGCCAGCAGTCTCCCACCGGGGCTAGGCACTGAAGCTTTCTTT
TRBJ2-7 . TRBV6-2/TRBV6-3 TRBD2 CATVGTSGGSVRYEQYF TGTGCCACCGTGGGAACTAGCGGGGGTTCAGTGCGCTACGAGCAGTACTTC
TRBJ2-7 . TRBV7-9 TRBD2 CASSTGAGYYEQYF TGTGCCAGCAGCACGGGAGCGGGATACTACGAGCAGTACTTC
TRBJ1-5 . TRBV28 . CASSERRVNQPQHF TGTGCCAGCAGCGAAAGACGGGTCAATCAGCCCCAGCATTTT
TRBJ2-7 . TRBV29-1 TRBD2 CSVAGGSGRPGSYEQYF TGCAGCGTTGCTGGAGGTTCCGGGAGGCCCGGTTCCTACGAGCAGTACTTC
TRBJ1-2 . TRBV3-1 TRBD1 CASSPQGQGIGYTF TGTGCCAGCAGCCCCCAGGGACAGGGGATCGGCTACACCTTC
TRBJ1-5 few TRBV5-3 . CARSFEVVGLSNQPQHF TGTGCCAGAAGCTTCGAGGTTGTCGGTTTGAGCAATCAGCCCCAGCATTTT
TRBJ2-5 . TRBV20-1 . CSARAGETQYF TGCAGTGCTAGGGCAGGAGAGACCCAGTACTTC
TRBJ1-2 . TRBV30 TRBD1 CAWSEGNRGGYTF TGTGCCTGGAGCGAAGGGAACAGGGGTGGCTACACCTTC
TRBJ2-5 . TRBV28 . CASSFGVSVPKETQYF TGTGCCAGCAGTTTTGGGGTCTCTGTACCCAAAGAGACCCAGTACTTC
TRBJ2-5 . TRBV29-1 TRBD2 CSVGPSGGETQYF TGCAGCGTTGGTCCGAGCGGGGGTGAGACCCAGTACTTC
TRBJ2-5 . TRBV6-1 . CASSEWASTPETQYF TGTGCCAGCAGTGAATGGGCTAGTACCCCAGAGACCCAGTACTTC
TRBJ1-1 few TRBV30 . CAWIPHRDTEAFF TGTGCCTGGATTCCACACAGGGACACTGAAGCTTTCTTT
TRBJ2-5 . TRBV6-1 . CASSTPGWIQETQYF TGTGCCAGCAGTACTCCCGGGTGGATACAAGAGACCCAGTACTTC
TRBJ1-5 . TRBV29-1 TRBD1 CSVASQGQGYQPQHF TGCAGCGTTGCCTCTCAGGGACAGGGCTATCAGCCCCAGCATTTT
TRBJ1-2 . TRBV11-2 . CASSPQGQVVNYGYTF TGTGCCAGCAGCCCCCAGGGCCAGGTGGTGAACTATGGCTACACCTTC
TRBJ1-6 few TRBV3-1 . CASSPADTRNSPLHF TGTGCCAGCAGCCCTGCAGACACTAGGAATTCACCCCTCCACTTT
TRBJ2-1 . TRBV2 TRBD2 CASQRAGVEQFF TGTGCCAGCCAGAGAGCGGGGGTGGAACAGTTCTTC
TRBJ2-7 . TRBV20-1 TRBD2 CSARDPGSGSSYEQYF TGCAGTGCTAGAGATCCCGGTAGCGGGAGCTCCTACGAGCAGTACTTC
TRBJ2-7 . TRBV10-1 TRBD1 CASSGWTGGDEQYF TGCGCCAGCAGTGGATGGACAGGGGGCGACGAGCAGTACTTC
TRBJ1-1 . TRBV7-9 . CASSRRGMNTEAFF TGTGCCAGCAGCCGACGGGGAATGAACACTGAAGCTTTCTTT
TRBJ2-7 once TRBV21-1 . CASKKNSGPSGASYEQYF TGTGCCAGTAAGAAAAATAGTGGGCCTAGCGGGGCCTCCTACGAGCAGTACTTC
TRBJ1-2 few TRBV30 . CAWIRGSTPNYGYTF TGTGCCTGGATCCGTGGGTCGACACCAAACTATGGCTACACCTTC
TRBJ2-3 . TRBV7-3 . CASRLGGGSTDTQYF TGTGCCAGCAGACTCGGCGGGGGCAGCACAGATACGCAGTATTTT
TRBJ2-7 . TRBV7-9 . CASSLVSVSYEQYF TGTGCCAGCAGCTTAGTTTCTGTTTCCTACGAGCAGTACTTC
TRBJ1-3 few TRBV7-9 . CASSDGGAGNTIYF TGTGCCAGCAGCGATGGGGGCGCTGGAAACACCATATATTTT
TRBJ1-1 few TRBV12-3/TRBV12-4 TRBD1 CASSLWAGGNTEAFF TGTGCCAGCAGTTTATGGGCAGGGGGGAACACTGAAGCTTTCTTT
TRBJ1-5 . TRBV7-3 TRBD1 CASSPTGEEHQPQHF TGTGCCAGCAGCCCGACAGGGGAGGAACATCAGCCCCAGCATTTT
TRBJ1-2 few TRBV21-1 . CASSNMGRDGYTF TGTGCCAGCAGCAATATGGGCCGCGATGGCTACACCTTC
TRBJ2-1 few TRBV7-2 . CASSLSSSSDEQFF TGTGCCAGCAGCTTATCTTCCTCCTCCGATGAGCAGTTCTTC
TRBJ2-1 . TRBV6-2/TRBV6-3 . CASRTGYNEQFF TGTGCCAGCAGAACGGGGTACAATGAGCAGTTCTTC
TRBJ2-2 . TRBV4-1 . CASSQGPLRGTGELFF TGCGCCAGCAGCCAAGGCCCGTTACGGGGCACCGGGGAGCTGTTTTTT
TRBJ2-1 few TRBV7-7 . CASSAGLGASSYNEQFF TGTGCTAGCAGCGCCGGACTGGGGGCGAGCTCCTACAATGAGCAGTTCTTC
TRBJ2-7 . TRBV10-3 TRBD1 CATRVQGATYEQYF TGTGCCACCCGTGTTCAGGGGGCCACCTACGAGCAGTACTTC
TRBJ1-6 few TRBV30 . CAWRWHDNSPLHF TGTGCCTGGAGATGGCACGATAATTCACCCCTCCACTTT
TRBJ2-7 . TRBV7-6 . CASSPQTDDEQYF TGTGCCAGCAGCCCTCAAACAGACGACGAGCAGTACTTC
TRBJ1-2 few TRBV2 TRBD1 CASKRGTGPTNYGYTF TGTGCCAGCAAGCGGGGGACAGGGCCGACTAACTATGGCTACACCTTC
TRBJ2-7 few TRBV12-3/TRBV12-4 . CASSFAGYEQYF TGTGCCAGCAGTTTCGCAGGGTACGAGCAGTACTTC
TRBJ2-7 . TRBV12-3/TRBV12-4 . CASSLWVGEQYF TGTGCCAGCAGTTTATGGGTAGGCGAGCAGTACTTC
TRBJ2-7 . TRBV20-1 TRBD1 CSAGARDRALYEQYF TGCAGTGCGGGGGCGCGGGACAGGGCGCTCTACGAGCAGTACTTC
TRBJ2-5 . TRBV4-1 TRBD2 CASSQEGSSGLQETQYF TGCGCCAGCAGCCAAGAAGGCTCTAGCGGGCTCCAAGAGACCCAGTACTTC
TRBJ1-3 . TRBV7-9 . CVSSDGGAGNTIYF TGTGTCAGCAGCGATGGGGGCGCTGGAAACACCATATATTTT
TRBJ2-7 . TRBV28 . CASSLLLVRLPLEQYF TGTGCCAGCAGTTTATTACTAGTCCGCCTACCTCTCGAGCAGTACTTC